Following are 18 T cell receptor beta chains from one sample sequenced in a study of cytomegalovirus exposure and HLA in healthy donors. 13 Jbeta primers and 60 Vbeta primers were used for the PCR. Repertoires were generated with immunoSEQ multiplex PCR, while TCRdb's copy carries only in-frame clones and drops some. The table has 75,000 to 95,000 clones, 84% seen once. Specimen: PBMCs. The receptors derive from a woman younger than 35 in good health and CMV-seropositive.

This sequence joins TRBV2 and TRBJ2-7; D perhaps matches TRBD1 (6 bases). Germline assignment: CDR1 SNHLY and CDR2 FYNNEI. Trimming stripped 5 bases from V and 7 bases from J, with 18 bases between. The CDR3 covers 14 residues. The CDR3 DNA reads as TGTGCCAGCAGTCCCGGACAGCCAGTACGGGAGCAGTACTTC. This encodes CASSPGQPVREQYF. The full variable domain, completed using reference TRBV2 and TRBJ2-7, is EPEVTQTPSHQVTQMGQEVILRCVPISNHLYFYWYRQILGQKVEFLVSFYNNEISEKSEIFDDQFSVERPDGSNFTLKIRSTKLEDSAMYFCASSPGQPVREQYFGPGTRLTVT.

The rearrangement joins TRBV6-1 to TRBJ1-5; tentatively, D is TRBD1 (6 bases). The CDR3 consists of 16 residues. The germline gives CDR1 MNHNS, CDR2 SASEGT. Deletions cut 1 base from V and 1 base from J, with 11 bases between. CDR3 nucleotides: TGTGCCAGCAGTGAAGTTCCGCAGGGGAGCAATCAGCCCCAGCATTTT. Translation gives CASSEVPQGSNQPQHF.

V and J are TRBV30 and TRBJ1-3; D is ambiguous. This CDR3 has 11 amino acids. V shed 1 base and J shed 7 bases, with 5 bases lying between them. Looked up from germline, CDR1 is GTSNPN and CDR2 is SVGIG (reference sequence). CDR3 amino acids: CAWSATNTIYF. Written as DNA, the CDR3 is TGTGCCTGGAGTGCTACCAACACCATATATTTT.

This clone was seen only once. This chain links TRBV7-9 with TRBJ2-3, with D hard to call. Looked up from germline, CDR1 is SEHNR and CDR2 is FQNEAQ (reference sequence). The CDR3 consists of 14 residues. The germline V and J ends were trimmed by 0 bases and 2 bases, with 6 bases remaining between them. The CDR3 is CASSLATDTDTQYF. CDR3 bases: TGTGCCAGCAGCTTAGCCACTGACACAGATACGCAGTATTTT.

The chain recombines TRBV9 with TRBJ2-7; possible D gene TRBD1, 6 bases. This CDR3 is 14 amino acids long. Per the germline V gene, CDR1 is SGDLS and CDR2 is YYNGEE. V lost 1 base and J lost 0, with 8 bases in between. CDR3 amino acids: CASSVQGTSYEQYF. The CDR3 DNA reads TGTGCCAGCAGCGTACAGGGGACCTCCTACGAGCAGTACTTC. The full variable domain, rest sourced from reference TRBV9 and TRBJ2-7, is DSGVTQTPKHLITATGQRVTLRCSPRSGDLSVYWYQQSLDQGLQFLIQYYNGEERAKGNILERFSAQQFPDLHSELNLSSLELGDSALYFCASSVQGTSYEQYFGPGTRLTVT.

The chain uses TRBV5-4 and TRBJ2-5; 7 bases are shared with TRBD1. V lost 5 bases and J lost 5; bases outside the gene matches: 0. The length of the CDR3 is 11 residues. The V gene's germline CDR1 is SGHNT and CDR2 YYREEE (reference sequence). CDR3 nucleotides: TGTGCCAGCAGACAGGGGGAGACCCAGTACTTC. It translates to CASRQGETQYF.

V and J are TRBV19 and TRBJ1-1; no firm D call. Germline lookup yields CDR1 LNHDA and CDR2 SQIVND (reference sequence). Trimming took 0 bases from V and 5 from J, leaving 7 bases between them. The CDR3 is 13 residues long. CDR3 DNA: TGTGCCAGTAGTATAGACGACGGGACTGAAGCTTTCTTT. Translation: CASSIDDGTEAFF.

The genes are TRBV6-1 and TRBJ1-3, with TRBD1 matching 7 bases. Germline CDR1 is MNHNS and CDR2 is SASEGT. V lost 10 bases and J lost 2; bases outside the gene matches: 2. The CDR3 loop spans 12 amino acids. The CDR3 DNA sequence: TGTGCCACCGACAGGGCTGGAAACACCATATATTTT. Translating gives CATDRAGNTIYF.

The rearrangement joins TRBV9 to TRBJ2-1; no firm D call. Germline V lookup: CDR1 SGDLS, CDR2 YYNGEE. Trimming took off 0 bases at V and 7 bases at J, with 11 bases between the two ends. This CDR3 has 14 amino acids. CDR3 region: CASSVDLFLNEQFF. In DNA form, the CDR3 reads TGTGCCAGCAGCGTAGACCTATTTCTAAATGAGCAGTTCTTC. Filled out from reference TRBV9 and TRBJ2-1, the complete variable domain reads DSGVTQTPKHLITATGQRVTLRCSPRSGDLSVYWYQQSLDQGLQFLIQYYNGEERAKGNILERFSAQQFPDLHSELNLSSLELGDSALYFCASSVDLFLNEQFFGPGTRLTVL.

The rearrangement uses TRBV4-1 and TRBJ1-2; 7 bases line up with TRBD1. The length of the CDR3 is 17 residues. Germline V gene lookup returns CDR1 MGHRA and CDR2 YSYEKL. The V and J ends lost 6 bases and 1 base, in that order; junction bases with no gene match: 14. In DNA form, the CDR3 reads TGCGCCAGCAGGCCTGGACAGGCACACGGCTTTAACTATGGCTACACCTTC. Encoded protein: CASRPGQAHGFNYGYTF.

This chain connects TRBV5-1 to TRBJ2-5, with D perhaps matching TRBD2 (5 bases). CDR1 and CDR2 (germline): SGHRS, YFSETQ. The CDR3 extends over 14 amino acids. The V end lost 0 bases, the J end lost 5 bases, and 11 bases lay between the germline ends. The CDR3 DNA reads TGCGCCAGCAGCTTGGGAGGGTCGGGGGAGACCCAGTACTTC. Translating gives CASSLGGSGETQYF. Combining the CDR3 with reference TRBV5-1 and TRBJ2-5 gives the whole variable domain KAGVTQTPRYLIKTRGQQVTLSCSPISGHRSVSWYQQTPGQGLQFLFEYFSETQRNKGNFPGRFSGRQFSNSRSEMNVSTLELGDSALYLCASSLGGSGETQYFGPGTRLLVL.

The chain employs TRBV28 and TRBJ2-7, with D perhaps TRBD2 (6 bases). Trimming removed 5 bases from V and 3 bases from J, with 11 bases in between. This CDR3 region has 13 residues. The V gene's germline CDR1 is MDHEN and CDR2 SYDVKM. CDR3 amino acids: CASSQGLYYEQYF. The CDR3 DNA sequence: TGTGCCAGCAGTCAGGGACTTTACTACGAGCAGTACTTC.

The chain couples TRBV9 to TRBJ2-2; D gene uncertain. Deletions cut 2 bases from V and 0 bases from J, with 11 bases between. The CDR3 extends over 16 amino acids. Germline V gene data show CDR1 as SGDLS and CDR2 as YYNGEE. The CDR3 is CASSVFNSPNTGELFF. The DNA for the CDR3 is TGTGCCAGCAGCGTTTTTAACTCCCCGAACACCGGGGAGCTGTTTTTT.

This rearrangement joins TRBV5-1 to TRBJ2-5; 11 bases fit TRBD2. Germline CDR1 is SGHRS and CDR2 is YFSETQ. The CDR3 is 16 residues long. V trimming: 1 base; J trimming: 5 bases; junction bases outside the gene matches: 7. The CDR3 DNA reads TGCGCCAGCAGCTTGACTACTAGCGGGAGCTCTGAGACCCAGTACTTC. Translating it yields CASSLTTSGSSETQYF. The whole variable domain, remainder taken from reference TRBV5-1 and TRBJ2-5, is KAGVTQTPRYLIKTRGQQVTLSCSPISGHRSVSWYQQTPGQGLQFLFEYFSETQRNKGNFPGRFSGRQFSNSRSEMNVSTLELGDSALYLCASSLTTSGSSETQYFGPGTRLLVL.

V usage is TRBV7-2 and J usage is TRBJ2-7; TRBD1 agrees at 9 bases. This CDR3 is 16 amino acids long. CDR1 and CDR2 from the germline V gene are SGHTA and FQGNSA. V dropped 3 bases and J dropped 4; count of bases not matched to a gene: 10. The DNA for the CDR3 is TGTGCCAGCAGCTTTGCTCAGCTACAGGGGGCTTACGAGCAGTACTTC. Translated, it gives CASSFAQLQGAYEQYF.

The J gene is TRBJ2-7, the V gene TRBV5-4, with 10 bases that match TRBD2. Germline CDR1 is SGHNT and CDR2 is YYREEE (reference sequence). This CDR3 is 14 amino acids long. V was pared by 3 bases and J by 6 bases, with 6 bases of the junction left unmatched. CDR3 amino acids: CASSSLAGASEQYF. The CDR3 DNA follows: TGTGCCAGCAGCTCCCTAGCGGGAGCAAGCGAGCAGTACTTC.

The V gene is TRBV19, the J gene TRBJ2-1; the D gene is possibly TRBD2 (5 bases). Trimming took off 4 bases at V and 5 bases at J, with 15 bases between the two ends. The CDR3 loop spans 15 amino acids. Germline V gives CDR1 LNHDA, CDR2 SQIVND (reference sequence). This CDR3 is CASSTILGGHNEQFF. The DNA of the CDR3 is TGTGCCAGTAGTACGATACTAGGCGGACACAATGAGCAGTTCTTC.

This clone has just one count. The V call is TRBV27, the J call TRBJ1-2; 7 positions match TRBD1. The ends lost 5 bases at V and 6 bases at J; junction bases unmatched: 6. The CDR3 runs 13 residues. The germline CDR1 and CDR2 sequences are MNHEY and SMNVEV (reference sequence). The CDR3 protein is CASSNRGGHGYTF. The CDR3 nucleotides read TGTGCCAGCAGTAACAGGGGAGGCCATGGCTACACCTTC.